These 14 T cell receptor beta chains originate from one sample sequenced in a study of technical replicates of blood from a handful of donors. The data were produced by immunoSEQ multiplex PCR, yet TCRdb's version contains in-frame clones alone and is incomplete. The sample consists of 55,000 to 80,000 clones, 92% of them appearing once. Sequenced input: T cells isolated from PBMCs. Source of these receptors: a human donor in good health.

The table lists this clone with a few counts. The V and J genes are TRBV27 and TRBJ1-2, with TRBD1 matching 7 bases. V lost 4 bases, J lost 7 bases, and 3 bases stayed unmatched. The CDR3 is made up of 12 amino acids. The germline V gene has CDR1 MNHEY and CDR2 SMNVEV (reference sequence). This CDR3 reads CASSSTGLGYTF. The CDR3 bases are TGTGCCAGCAGTTCGACAGGGCTTGGCTACACCTTC.

The CDR3 here is CASSLFGGSYEQYF. The CDR3 DNA reads TGTGCCAGCAGCTTATTTGGCGGATCCTACGAGCAGTACTTC. The chain is built from TRBV11-1 and TRBJ2-7; no reliable D call. V lost 2 bases to trimming and J lost 1 base, with 9 bases between them. Per germline, CDR1 SGHAT and CDR2 FQDESV (reference sequence). The CDR3 totals 14 residues.

This clone came up once. The rearrangement joins TRBV5-1 to TRBJ2-3, with 11 bases that match TRBD2. This CDR3 is 14 amino acids long. Germline V lookup: CDR1 SGHRS, CDR2 YFSETQ. Trimming at V came to 4 bases and at J to 5 bases, leaving 3 bases not matched to a gene. CDR3 protein: CASSPLAGEDTQYF. The CDR3 DNA reads TGCGCCAGCAGCCCACTAGCGGGAGAAGATACGCAGTATTTT.

This clone was seen more than once but under ten times. The chain is built from TRBV5-1 and TRBJ1-1; TRBD1 agrees at 11 bases. Germline V gene data show CDR1 as SGHRS and CDR2 as YFSETQ. This CDR3 contains 16 residues. Trimming at V came to 2 bases and at J to 3 bases, leaving 6 bases not matched to a gene. The CDR3 is CASSFGDRGYDTEAFF. CDR3 coding DNA: TGCGCCAGCAGCTTTGGGGACAGGGGGTATGACACTGAAGCTTTCTTT.

The chain has TRBV27 and TRBJ2-7, with 7 positions matching TRBD2. V was pared by 8 bases and J by 2 bases, with 15 bases of the junction left unmatched. CDR1 and CDR2 from the germline V gene are MNHEY and SMNVEV (reference sequence). The CDR3 is made up of 16 amino acids. CDR3 sequence: CASSPSGGEIPYEQYF. For the CDR3, the DNA is TGTGCCAGCTCCCCCTCTGGGGGGGAGATCCCCTACGAGCAGTACTTC.

The rearrangement uses TRBV29-1 and TRBJ2-7; D perhaps matches TRBD2 (5 bases). V was shortened by 6 bases and J by 1 base, with 13 bases between the two germline ends. Germline V gene lookup returns CDR1 SQVTM and CDR2 ANQGSEA. This CDR3 spans 13 amino acids. Here the CDR3 DNA reads TGCAGCGTACGGGGTATAGGATCCTACGAGCAGTACTTC. Protein: CSVRGIGSYEQYF.

This chain uses TRBV5-6 with TRBJ2-3, with 8 bases aligning to TRBD2. The germline CDR1 and CDR2 sequences are SGHDT and YYEEEE. The CDR3 runs 16 residues. With V trimmed by 4 bases and J by 2 bases, 9 bases remained unmatched. CDR3 sequence reads: CASSGISGVPTDTQYF. In nucleotides, the CDR3 is TGTGCCAGCAGCGGGATTAGCGGGGTTCCCACAGATACGCAGTATTTT. Filled out from reference TRBV5-6 and TRBJ2-3, the complete variable domain reads DAGVTQSPTHLIKTRGQQVTLRCSPKSGHDTVSWYQQALGQGPQFIFQYYEEEERQRGNFPDRFSGHQFPNYSSELNVNALLLGDSALYLCASSGISGVPTDTQYFGPGTRLTVL.

The J gene is TRBJ1-2, the V gene TRBV19; no clear D. Germline CDR1 reads LNHDA; CDR2 reads SQIVND (reference sequence). V was shortened by 3 bases and J by 4 bases, with 18 bases between the two germline ends. The CDR3 is made up of 16 amino acids. DNA of the CDR3: TGTGCCAGTAGTATTGTGGTCGACAACCCACTCTATGGCTACACCTTC. Protein sequence: CASSIVVDNPLYGYTF.

This CDR3 reads CASSRFQGNHGYTF. CDR3 in DNA: TGTGCCAGCAGCCGCTTCCAGGGAAACCATGGCTACACCTTC. The chain links TRBV7-9 to TRBJ1-2, with D possibly being TRBD1 (5 bases). V was trimmed by 5 bases and J by 6 bases, leaving 16 bases between them. The CDR3 covers 14 residues. Germline V CDR1 and CDR2: SEHNR, FQNEAQ (reference sequence). The entire variable domain, with the rest obtained from reference TRBV7-9 and TRBJ1-2, is as follows: DTGVSQNPRHKITKRGQNVTFRCDPISEHNRLYWYRQTLGQGPEFLTYFQNEAQLEKSRLLSDRFSAERPKGSFSTLEIQRTEQGDSAMYLCASSRFQGNHGYTFGSGTRLTVV.

V is TRBV29-1 and J is TRBJ2-7; D gene ambiguous. The CDR3 loop spans 15 amino acids. CDR1 SQVTM and CDR2 ANQGSEA come from the germline V gene. Trimming removed 5 bases at V and 7 bases at J, with 24 bases between. CDR3 protein: CSVPLDGPERSEQYF. The CDR3 DNA sequence: TGCAGCGTTCCTCTAGACGGCCCGGAGAGGAGTGAGCAGTACTTC.

CDR3 nucleotides: TGTGCCAGCAGTGATCTGGCCTCAGGGGGCAATGAGCAGTTCTTC. This encodes CASSDLASGGNEQFF. This chain uses TRBV6-4 with TRBJ2-1; 7 nucleotides match TRBD1. V dropped 3 bases and J dropped 6; count of bases not matched to a gene: 8. The germline gives CDR1 MRHNA, CDR2 SNTAGT. The CDR3 extends over 15 amino acids.

Turning to this clone: Other DNA sequences within the sample encode an identical CDR3. V and J are TRBV19 and TRBJ1-4, with 9 bases lining up with TRBD1. V lost 6 bases to trimming and J lost 7 bases; unmatched junction nucleotides: 3. CDR3 size: 13 residues. The germline CDR1 and CDR2 sequences are LNHDA and SQIVND (reference sequence). As DNA, the CDR3 is TGTGCCAGTAGGGGACAGGGTAGTGAAAAACTGTTTTTT. As protein: CASRGQGSEKLFF.

This clone has just one count. The chain uses TRBV7-3 and TRBJ1-2, with TRBD1 matching 9 bases. Unmatched junction bases numbered 2, after V lost 3 bases and J lost 6 bases. The germline CDR1 and CDR2 sequences are SGHTA and FQGTGA. The CDR3 length is 13 residues. As DNA, the CDR3 is TGTGCCAGCAGCTTTACAGGGGGCCATGGCTACACCTTC. It specifies CASSFTGGHGYTF.

V is TRBV19 and J is TRBJ1-5; D might be TRBD1 (6 bases). V was cut by 6 bases and J by 4 bases, with 13 bases left in between. The length of the CDR3 is 14 residues. Germline V CDR1 and CDR2: LNHDA, SQIVND (reference sequence). The CDR3 DNA reads as TGTGCCAGTAGCCAGACAGGTTTTAATCAGCCCCAGCATTTT. This encodes CASSQTGFNQPQHF. Combining the CDR3 with reference TRBV19 and TRBJ1-5 gives the whole variable domain DGGITQSPKYLFRKEGQNVTLSCEQNLNHDAMYWYRQDPGQGLRLIYYSQIVNDFQKGDIAEGYSVSREKKESFPLTVTSAQKNPTAFYLCASSQTGFNQPQHFGDGTRLSIL.